The rows below give T cell receptor beta chains drawn from one sample of a study of blood T cell repertoires in COVID-19. Measured with immunoSEQ multiplex PCR; TCRdb has only the in-frame clones, and not every one. The data show 55,000 to 70,000 clones, with around 80% seen just once and 22% held by the top ten. The specimen sequenced was peripheral blood. All receptors derive from a woman aged 60 to 75 with acute or convalescent COVID-19. Each CDR3 is given with its conserved first and last residue. Fields, in order: CDR3 length, J gene, D gene, V gene, CDR3 protein. D genes are given only for firm matches.

length: 16
J: TRBJ2-2
D: TRBD2
V: TRBV2
CDR3: CASTPSSGGSTGELFF

length: 13
J: TRBJ1-1
D: NA
V: TRBV29-1
CDR3: CSVRQSMNTEAFF

length: 12
J: TRBJ1-1
D: NA
V: TRBV2
CDR3: CATKTRGTEAFF

length: 14
J: TRBJ2-2
D: NA
V: TRBV6-4
CDR3: CASSPTANTGELFF

length: 14
J: TRBJ2-1
D: TRBD2
V: TRBV30
CDR3: CAWSVGRGGTEQFF

length: 15
J: TRBJ1-5
D: NA
V: TRBV7-2
CDR3: CASSFKGNSNQPQHF

length: 16
J: TRBJ1-3
D: TRBD1
V: TRBV4-3
CDR3: CASSQTGGPLGNTIYF

length: 22
J: TRBJ2-3
D: TRBD2
V: TRBV7-8
CDR3: CASSSLVPMTSGRTKSTDTQYF

length: 16
J: TRBJ2-2
D: TRBD2
V: TRBV7-9
CDR3: CASSSLGGDYTGELFF

length: 14
J: TRBJ2-1
D: NA
V: TRBV6-5
CDR3: CASSYYSGDNEQFF

length: 16
J: TRBJ1-2
D: NA
V: TRBV4-1
CDR3: CASSQDPLRGSYGYTF

length: 20
J: TRBJ2-6
D: TRBD2
V: TRBV2
CDR3: CASSDFGLAGGMPGANVLTF

length: 14
J: TRBJ2-1
D: TRBD2
V: TRBV11-3
CDR3: CASSSTSGSGEQFF

length: 14
J: TRBJ1-5
D: NA
V: TRBV30
CDR3: CAWSAGVGNQPQHF

length: 13
J: TRBJ1-5
D: NA
V: TRBV5-6
CDR3: CASSLKPNQPQHF

length: 17
J: TRBJ2-1
D: NA
V: TRBV7-9
CDR3: CASSLAGRKNSYNEQFF

length: 13
J: TRBJ1-1
D: NA
V: TRBV29-1
CDR3: CSAAGQMNTEAFF

length: 15
J: TRBJ2-6
D: TRBD1
V: TRBV19
CDR3: CASETGASGANVLTF

length: 13
J: TRBJ2-7
D: NA
V: TRBV18
CDR3: CASSPDGGYEQYF

length: 13
J: TRBJ2-2
D: NA
V: TRBV29-1
CDR3: CSVNRVDTGELFF

length: 13
J: TRBJ2-1
D: TRBD1
V: TRBV12-3/TRBV12-4
CDR3: CASRIDRVSEQFF

length: 12
J: TRBJ1-1
D: NA
V: TRBV10-3
CDR3: CAIRARNTEAFF

length: 15
J: TRBJ2-1
D: TRBD1
V: TRBV19
CDR3: CASSKGQGGLNEQFF

length: 14
J: TRBJ2-7
D: TRBD2
V: TRBV5-4
CDR3: CASSYGLAGREQYF

length: 15
J: TRBJ1-6
D: NA
V: TRBV18
CDR3: CASSPAGPYNSPLHF

length: 14
J: TRBJ1-4
D: NA
V: TRBV27
CDR3: CASSFVATNEKLFF

length: 12
J: TRBJ2-1
D: NA
V: TRBV2
CDR3: CASSGLYNEQFF

length: 13
J: TRBJ1-2
D: NA
V: TRBV27
CDR3: CASSSAGDYGYTF